Detailed here is one T cell receptor (beta chain). What it recognizes is unknown. From the 5' RACE reads, TCRdb lists one entry per CDR3 protein and no DNA. This repertoire includes 90,000 to 130,000 distinct CDR3 sequences. The CDR3 covers 13 residues. The germline V gene encodes CDR1 SGDLS and CDR2 YYNGEE. The sample originates from a study of T cells expressing NK-cell markers. Looking at the study overall: Obtained from sorted CD3+CD56+NKG2C+, CD3+CD56+NKG2C- and CD3+CD56-NKG2C+ T cells were the TCR beta repertoires. The study sequenced eight donors, seven HCMV-seropositive and one seronegative. The study's findings and limits: Researchers report these clonotypes also headed the CD3+CD56-NKG2C+ fraction in a handful of donors. Expanded NKG2C+ T cell clones had unclear HCMV specificity.

Material: blood T cells: a sorted CD56 or NKG2C T cell subset, CD4+ or CD8+ T cells, or bulk PBMC T cells (not recorded which). The genes are TRBV9 and TRBJ2-1; no DNA is available, so the TRBD1 call from TCRdb remains unchecked. The origin of this receptor is a woman aged 18 to 75 in good health. The CDR3 here is CASSEWGEPEQFF.